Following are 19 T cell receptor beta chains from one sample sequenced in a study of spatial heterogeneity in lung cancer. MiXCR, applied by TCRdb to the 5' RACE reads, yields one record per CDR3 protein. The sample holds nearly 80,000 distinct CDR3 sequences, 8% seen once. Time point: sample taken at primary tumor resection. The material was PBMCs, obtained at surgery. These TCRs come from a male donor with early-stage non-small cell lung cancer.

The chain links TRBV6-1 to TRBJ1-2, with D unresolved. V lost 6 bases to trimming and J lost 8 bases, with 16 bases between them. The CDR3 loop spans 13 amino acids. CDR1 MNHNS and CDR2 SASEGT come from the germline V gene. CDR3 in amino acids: CASRRSEGRGYTF. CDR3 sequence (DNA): TGTGCCAGCAGAAGATCGGAAGGGCGCGGCTACACCTTC.

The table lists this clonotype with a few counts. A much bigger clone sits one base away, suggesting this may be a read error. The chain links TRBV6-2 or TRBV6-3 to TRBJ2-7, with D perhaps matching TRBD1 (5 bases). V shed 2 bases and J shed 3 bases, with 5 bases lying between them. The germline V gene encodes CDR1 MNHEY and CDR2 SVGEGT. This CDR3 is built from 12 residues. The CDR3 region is CASSYRGYEQYF. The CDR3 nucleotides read TGTGCCAGCAGTTACAGGGGCTACGAGCAGTACTTC.

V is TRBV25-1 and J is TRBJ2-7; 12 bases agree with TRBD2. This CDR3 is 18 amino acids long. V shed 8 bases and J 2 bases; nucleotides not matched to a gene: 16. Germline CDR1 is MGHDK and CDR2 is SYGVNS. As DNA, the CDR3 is TGTGCCAGCCCTGTAGGTCTAGCGGGAGGGCCTAGGGCCTACGAGCAGTACTTC. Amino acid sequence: CASPVGLAGGPRAYEQYF.

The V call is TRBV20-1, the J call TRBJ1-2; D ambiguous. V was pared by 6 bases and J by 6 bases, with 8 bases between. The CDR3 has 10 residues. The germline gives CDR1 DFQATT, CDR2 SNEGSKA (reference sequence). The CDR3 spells CSALGNGYTF. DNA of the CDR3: TGCAGTGCCTTGGGGAATGGCTACACCTTC.

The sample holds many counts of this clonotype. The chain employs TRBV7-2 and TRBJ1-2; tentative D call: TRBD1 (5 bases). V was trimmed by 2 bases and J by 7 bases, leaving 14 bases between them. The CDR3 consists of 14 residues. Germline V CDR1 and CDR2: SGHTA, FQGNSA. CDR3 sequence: CASSLQGGAFGYTF. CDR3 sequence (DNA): TGTGCCAGCAGCTTACAGGGAGGCGCGTTTGGCTACACCTTC.

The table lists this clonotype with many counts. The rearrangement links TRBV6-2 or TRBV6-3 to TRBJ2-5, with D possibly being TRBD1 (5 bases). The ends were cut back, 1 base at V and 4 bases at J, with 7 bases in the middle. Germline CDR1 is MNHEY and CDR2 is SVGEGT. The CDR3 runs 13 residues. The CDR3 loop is CASSYWGGETQYF. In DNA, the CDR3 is TGTGCCAGCAGTTACTGGGGCGGAGAGACCCAGTACTTC.

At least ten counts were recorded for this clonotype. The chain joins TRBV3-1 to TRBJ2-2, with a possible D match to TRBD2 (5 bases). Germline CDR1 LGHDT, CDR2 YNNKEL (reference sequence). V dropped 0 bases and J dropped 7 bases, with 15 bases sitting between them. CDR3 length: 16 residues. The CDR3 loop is CASSQDRGARIGELFF. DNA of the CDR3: TGTGCCAGCAGCCAAGATCGGGGTGCCCGGATCGGGGAGCTGTTTTTT.

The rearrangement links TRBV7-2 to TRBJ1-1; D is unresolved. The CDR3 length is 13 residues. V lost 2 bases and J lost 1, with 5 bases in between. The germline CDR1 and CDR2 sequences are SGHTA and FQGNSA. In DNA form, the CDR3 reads TGTGCCAGCAGCTTATTAAGGAACACTGAAGCTTTCTTT. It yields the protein CASSLLRNTEAFF.

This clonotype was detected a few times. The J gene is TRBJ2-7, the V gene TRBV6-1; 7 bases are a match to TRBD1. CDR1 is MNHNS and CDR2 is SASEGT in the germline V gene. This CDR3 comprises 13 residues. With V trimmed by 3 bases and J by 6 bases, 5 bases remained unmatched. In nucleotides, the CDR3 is TGTGCCAGCAGTGATCAGGGGGTGAGCGAGCAGTACTTC. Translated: CASSDQGVSEQYF.

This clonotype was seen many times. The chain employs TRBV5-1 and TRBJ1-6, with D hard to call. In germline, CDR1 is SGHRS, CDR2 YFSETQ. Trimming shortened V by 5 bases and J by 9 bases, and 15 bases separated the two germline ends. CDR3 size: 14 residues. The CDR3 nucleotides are TGCGCCAGCAGTCTTCCGGACGGCTCTTCACCCCTCCACTTT. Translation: CASSLPDGSSPLHF.

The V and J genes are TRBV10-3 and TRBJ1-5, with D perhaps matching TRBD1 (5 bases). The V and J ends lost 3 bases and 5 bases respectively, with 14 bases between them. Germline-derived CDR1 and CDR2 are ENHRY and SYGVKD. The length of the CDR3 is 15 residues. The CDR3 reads CAISDPGGGDQPQHF. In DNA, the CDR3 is TGTGCCATCAGTGATCCTGGCGGGGGAGATCAGCCCCAGCATTTT.

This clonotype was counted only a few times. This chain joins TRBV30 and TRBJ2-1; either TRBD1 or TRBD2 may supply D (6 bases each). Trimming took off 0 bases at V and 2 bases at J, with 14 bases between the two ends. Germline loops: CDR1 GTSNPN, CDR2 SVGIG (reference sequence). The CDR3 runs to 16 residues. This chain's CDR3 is CAWSVRGQGAYNEQFF. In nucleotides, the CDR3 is TGTGCCTGGAGTGTACGGGGGCAGGGAGCCTACAATGAGCAGTTCTTC.

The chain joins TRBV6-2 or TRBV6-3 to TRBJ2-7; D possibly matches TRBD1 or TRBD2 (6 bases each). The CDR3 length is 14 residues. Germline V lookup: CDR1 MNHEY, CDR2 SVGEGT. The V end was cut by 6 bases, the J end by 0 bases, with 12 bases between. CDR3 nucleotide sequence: TGTGCCAGCAGCAGGGGAGGCAGCTCCTACGAGCAGTACTTC. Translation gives CASSRGGSSYEQYF.

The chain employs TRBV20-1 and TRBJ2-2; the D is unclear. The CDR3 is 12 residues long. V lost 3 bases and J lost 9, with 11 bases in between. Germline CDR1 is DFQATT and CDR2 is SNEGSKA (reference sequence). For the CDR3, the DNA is TGCAGTGCTAGGGACCGTGCAAGGGAGCTGTTTTTT. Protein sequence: CSARDRARELFF.

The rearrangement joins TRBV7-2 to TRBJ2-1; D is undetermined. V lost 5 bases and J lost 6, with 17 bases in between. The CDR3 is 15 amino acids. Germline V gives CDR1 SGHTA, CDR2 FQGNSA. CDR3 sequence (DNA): TGTGCCAGCAGCCCCCCTCGGCAGGCGATCAATGAGCAGTTCTTC. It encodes CASSPPRQAINEQFF.

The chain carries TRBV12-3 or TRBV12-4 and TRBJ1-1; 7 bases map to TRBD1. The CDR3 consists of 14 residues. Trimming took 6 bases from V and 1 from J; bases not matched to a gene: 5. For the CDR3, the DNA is TGTGCCAGCAGGTTACAGGGGAAGAACACTGAAGCTTTCTTT. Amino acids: CASRLQGKNTEAFF.

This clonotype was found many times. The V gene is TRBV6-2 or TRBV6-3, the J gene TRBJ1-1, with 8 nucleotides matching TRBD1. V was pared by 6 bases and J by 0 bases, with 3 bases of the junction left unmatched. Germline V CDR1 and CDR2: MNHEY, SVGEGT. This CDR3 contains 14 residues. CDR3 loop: CASSDRGMNTEAFF. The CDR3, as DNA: TGTGCCAGCAGCGACAGGGGAATGAACACTGAAGCTTTCTTT.

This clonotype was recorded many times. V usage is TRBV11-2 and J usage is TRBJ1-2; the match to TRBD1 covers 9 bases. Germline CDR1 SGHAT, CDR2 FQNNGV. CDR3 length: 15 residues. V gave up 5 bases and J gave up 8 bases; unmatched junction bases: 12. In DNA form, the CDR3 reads TGTGCCAGCAGCGCGGGGACAGGGACCGGAGTAGGCTACACCTTC. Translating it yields CASSAGTGTGVGYTF.

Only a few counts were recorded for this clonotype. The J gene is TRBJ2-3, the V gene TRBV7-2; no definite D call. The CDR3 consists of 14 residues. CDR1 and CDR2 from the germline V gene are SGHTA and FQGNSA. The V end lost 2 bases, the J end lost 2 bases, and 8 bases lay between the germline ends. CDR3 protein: CASSLQRTTDTQYF. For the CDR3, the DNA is TGTGCCAGCAGCTTACAGCGAACCACAGATACGCAGTATTTT.